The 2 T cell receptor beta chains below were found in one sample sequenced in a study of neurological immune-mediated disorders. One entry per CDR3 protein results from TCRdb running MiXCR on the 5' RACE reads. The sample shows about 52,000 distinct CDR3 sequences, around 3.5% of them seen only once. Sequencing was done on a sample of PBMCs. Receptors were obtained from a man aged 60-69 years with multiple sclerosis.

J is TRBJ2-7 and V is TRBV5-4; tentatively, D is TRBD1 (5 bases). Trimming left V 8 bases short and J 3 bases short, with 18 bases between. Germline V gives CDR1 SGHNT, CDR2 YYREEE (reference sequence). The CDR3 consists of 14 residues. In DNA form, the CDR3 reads TGTGCCAGTAAAACAGACAGCACAGTCTACGAGCAGTACTTC. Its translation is CASKTDSTVYEQYF.

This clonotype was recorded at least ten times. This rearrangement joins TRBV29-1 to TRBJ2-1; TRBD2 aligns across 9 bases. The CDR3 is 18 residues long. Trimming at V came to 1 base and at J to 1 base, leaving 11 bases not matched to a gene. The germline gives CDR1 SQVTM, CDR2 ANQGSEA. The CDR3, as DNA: TGCAGCGTTGAAGCCTCCGGGCGGGGGGGGAGATCCTACAATGAGCAGTTCTTC. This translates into CSVEASGRGGRSYNEQFF.